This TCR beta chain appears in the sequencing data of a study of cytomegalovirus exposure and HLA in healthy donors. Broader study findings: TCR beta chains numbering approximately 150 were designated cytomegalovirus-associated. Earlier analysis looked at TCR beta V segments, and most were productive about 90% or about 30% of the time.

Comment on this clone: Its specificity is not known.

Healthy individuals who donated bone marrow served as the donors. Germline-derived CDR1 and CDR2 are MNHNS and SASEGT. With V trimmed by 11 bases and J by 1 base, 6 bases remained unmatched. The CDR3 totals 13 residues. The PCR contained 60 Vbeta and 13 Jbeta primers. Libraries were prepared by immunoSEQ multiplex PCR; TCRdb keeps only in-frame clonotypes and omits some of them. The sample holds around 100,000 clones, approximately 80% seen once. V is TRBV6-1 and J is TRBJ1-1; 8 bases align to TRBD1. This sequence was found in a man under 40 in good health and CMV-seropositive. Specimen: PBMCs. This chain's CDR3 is CAGRQGRNTEAFF. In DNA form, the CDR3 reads TGTGCCGGTAGACAGGGGAGGAACACTGAAGCTTTCTTT.